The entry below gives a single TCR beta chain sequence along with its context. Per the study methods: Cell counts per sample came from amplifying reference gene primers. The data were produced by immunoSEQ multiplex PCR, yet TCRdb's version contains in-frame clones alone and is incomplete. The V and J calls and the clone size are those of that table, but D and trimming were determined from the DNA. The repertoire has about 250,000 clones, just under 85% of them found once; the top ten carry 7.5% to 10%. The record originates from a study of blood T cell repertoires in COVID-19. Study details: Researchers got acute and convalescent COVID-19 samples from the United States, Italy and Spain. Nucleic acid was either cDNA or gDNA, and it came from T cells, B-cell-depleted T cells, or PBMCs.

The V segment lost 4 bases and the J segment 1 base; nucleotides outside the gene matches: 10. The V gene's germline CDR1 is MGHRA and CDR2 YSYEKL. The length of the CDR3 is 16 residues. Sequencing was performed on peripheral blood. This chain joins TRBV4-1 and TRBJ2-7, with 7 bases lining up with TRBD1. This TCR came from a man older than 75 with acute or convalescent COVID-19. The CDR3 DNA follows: TGCGCCAGCAGCCCCTCTAACCTGGGACAGTCCTACGAGCAGTACTTC. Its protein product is CASSPSNLGQSYEQYF.